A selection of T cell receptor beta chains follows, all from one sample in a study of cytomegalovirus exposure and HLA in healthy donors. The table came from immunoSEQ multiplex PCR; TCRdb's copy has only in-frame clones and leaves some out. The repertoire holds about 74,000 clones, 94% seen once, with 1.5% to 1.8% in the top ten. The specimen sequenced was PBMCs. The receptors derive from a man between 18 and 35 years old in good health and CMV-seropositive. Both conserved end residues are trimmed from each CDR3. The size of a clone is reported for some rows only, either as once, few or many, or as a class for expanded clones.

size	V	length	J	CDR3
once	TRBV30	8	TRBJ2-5	AWGRETQY
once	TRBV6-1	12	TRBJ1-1	ASSRGRGNTEAF
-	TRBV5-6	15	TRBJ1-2	ASSFWTGGGPNYGYT
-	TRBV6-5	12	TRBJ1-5	ASSFSNSNQPQH
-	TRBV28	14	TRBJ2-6	ASSGGFSSGANVLT
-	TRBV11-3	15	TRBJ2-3	ASSLERLAGVTDTQY
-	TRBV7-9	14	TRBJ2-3	ASSLGGGGFTDTQY
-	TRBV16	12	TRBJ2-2	ASSQSEGAGELF
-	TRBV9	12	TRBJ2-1	ASSLGGRDNEQF
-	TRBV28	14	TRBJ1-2	ASSLYRGLPNYGYT
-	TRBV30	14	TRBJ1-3	AWSVQGQSSGNTIY
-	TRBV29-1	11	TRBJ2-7	SVWGQGAYEQY
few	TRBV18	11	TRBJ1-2	ASSSTGPYGYT
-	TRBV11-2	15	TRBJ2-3	ASSPPATRVGTDTQY
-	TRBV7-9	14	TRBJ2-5	ASSLNWLTGVETQY
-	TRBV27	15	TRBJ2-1	ASSLGATTGSYNEQF
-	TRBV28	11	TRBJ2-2	ASRRAGTGELF
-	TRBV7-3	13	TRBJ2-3	ASSLGVASTDTQY
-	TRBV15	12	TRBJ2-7	ATSTGTGGSEQY
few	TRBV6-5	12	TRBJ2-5	ASSSGQAQETQY
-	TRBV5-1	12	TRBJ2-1	ASRQTNNYNEQF
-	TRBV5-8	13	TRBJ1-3	AGEQGADSGNTIY
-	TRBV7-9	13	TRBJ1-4	ASSSRTGTNEKLF
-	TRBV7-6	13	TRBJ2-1	ASSLGGSTYNEQF
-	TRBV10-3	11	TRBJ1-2	AISEGGGNGYT
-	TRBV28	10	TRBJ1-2	ASSLNREVET
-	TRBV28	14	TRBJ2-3	ASSRRDPSSTDTQY
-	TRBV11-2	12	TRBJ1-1	ASRHRGMNTEAF
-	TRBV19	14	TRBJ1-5	ASSITSTGGNQPQH
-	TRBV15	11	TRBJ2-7	ATSRDPQREQY
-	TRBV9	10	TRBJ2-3	ASSAVTDTQY
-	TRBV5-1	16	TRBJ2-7	ASSFNQGSGTSGSGQY
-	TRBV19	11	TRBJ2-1	ASTSGPYNEQF
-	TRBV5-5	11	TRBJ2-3	ASSLAGGDTQY
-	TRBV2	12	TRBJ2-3	ASSSTGRLNTQY
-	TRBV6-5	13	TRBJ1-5	ASSYGQGYNQPQH
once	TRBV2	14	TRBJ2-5	ASSSGTSVDQETQY
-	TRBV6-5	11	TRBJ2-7	ASSDRGPYEQY
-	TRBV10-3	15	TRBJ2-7	AITRDSPGTSGHEQY
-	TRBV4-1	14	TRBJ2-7	ASSLQAAGGTYEQY
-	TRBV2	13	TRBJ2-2	ASTPRTEYTGELF
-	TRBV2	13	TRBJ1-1	ASRIRQPMNTEAF
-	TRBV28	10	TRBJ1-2	ASSLVGDGYT
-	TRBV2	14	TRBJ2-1	ASSGLATLSYNEQF
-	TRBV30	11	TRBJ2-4	AWMRPSKNIQY
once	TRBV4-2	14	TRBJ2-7	ASSQDSGRSIYEQY
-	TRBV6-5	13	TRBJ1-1	ASISQGEGVTEAF
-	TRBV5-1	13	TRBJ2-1	ASSLGSGSYNEQF
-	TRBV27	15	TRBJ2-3	ASSQQLIAGSTDTQY
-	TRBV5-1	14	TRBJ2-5	ASSLVGARREKTQY
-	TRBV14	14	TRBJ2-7	ASSQDLSAGLYEQY
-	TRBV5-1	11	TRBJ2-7	ASSLERAYEQY
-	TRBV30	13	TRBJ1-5	AWRIQGGSNQPQH
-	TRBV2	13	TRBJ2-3	ASSGQGASTDTQY
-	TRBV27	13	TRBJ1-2	ASSLRGQGGYGYT